The 11 T cell receptor beta chains below come from one sample, sequenced in a study of blood T cell repertoires in COVID-19. Some clones are missing from TCRdb's copy, which holds only in-frame ones; the method was immunoSEQ multiplex PCR. The table has 210,000 or so clones, 88% seen once; the top ten hold approximately 2.6%. Material for sequencing was peripheral blood. The receptors were sampled from a woman in her sixties or seventies with acute or convalescent COVID-19.

The CDR3 loop is CASSQTSGRYEQYF. The CDR3 DNA reads as TGTGCCAGCAGTCAGACTAGCGGGAGGTACGAGCAGTACTTC. The chain is built from TRBV28 and TRBJ2-7, with 13 nucleotides matching TRBD2. The germline gives CDR1 MDHEN, CDR2 SYDVKM. This CDR3 comprises 14 residues. V gave up 5 bases and J gave up 4 bases; unmatched junction bases: 2.

This rearrangement joins TRBV6-6 to TRBJ2-7; 8 bases match TRBD2. J was trimmed by 0 bases and V by 7 bases; bases with no gene match: 2. Germline values: CDR1 MNHNY, CDR2 SVGAGI (reference sequence). CDR3 length: 13 amino acids. CDR3 sequence (DNA): TGTGCCAGCACTCTAGCGGGCTCCTACGAGCAGTACTTC. Its protein is CASTLAGSYEQYF.

This clone has only one observation. The chain employs TRBV30 and TRBJ1-2, with 7 positions matching TRBD1. This CDR3 is built from 14 residues. V gave up 1 base and J gave up 7 bases; unmatched junction bases: 9. Germline CDR1 reads GTSNPN; CDR2 reads SVGIG (reference sequence). The DNA for the CDR3 is TGTGCCTGGAGTGAATACAGGGGCAGCAGTGGCTACACCTTC. It translates to CAWSEYRGSSGYTF.

J is TRBJ2-1 and V is TRBV11-3; possible D gene TRBD1, 6 bases. Germline CDR1 reads SGHNT; CDR2 reads YENEEA. Between the trimmed V and J ends, which lost 3 bases and 5 bases, there was a span of 8 bases. The CDR3 covers 13 residues. The chain's CDR3 is CASSFWDNNEQFF. The DNA for the CDR3 is TGTGCCAGCAGCTTCTGGGACAACAATGAGCAGTTCTTC.

The rearrangement joins TRBV7-6 to TRBJ1-4; TRBD1 agrees at 8 bases. Germline V gene sequence: CDR1 SGHVS, CDR2 FNYEAQ. The CDR3 extends over 14 amino acids. J gave up 8 bases and V 5 bases, and 7 bases lay outside the gene matches. The CDR3 DNA is TGTGCCAGCAGCGGGACAGGCTTTAGGGAAAAACTGTTTTTT. This gives the protein CASSGTGFREKLFF.

V gene TRBV4-2 combines with J gene TRBJ1-1; a possible D gene is TRBD1 (5 bases). Germline CDR1 and CDR2: LGHNA and YNFKEQ. This CDR3 is built from 13 residues. Trimming removed 0 bases at V and 8 bases at J, with 10 bases between. The CDR3 sequence is CASSQDTGPEAFF. For the CDR3, the DNA is TGTGCCAGCAGCCAAGATACAGGACCCGAAGCTTTCTTT.

J is TRBJ1-2 and V is TRBV5-6, with D perhaps TRBD1 (6 bases). The germline gives CDR1 SGHDT, CDR2 YYEEEE. The CDR3 covers 14 residues. V dropped 4 bases and J dropped 6 bases, with 16 bases sitting between them. The CDR3 is CASSPNQGLDGYTF. The DNA of the CDR3 is TGTGCCAGCAGCCCGAACCAGGGGTTAGATGGCTACACCTTC.

The chain is built from TRBV5-6 and TRBJ1-1, with 7 bases identical to TRBD1. This CDR3 has 17 amino acids. Germline CDR1 reads SGHDT; CDR2 reads YYEEEE. Germline trimming cut 3 bases from V and 4 bases from J; bases unmatched to any gene: 15. The CDR3 DNA is TGTGCCAGCAGCTCCCCCCCGGGCATCCAGGGGGGCACTGAAGCTTTCTTT. Protein product: CASSSPPGIQGGTEAFF.

This chain connects TRBV7-2 to TRBJ1-2; no reliable D call. Germline CDR1 reads SGHTA; CDR2 reads FQGNSA. Trimming removed 1 base at V and 4 bases at J, with 10 bases between. This CDR3 is 14 amino acids long. CDR3 DNA: TGTGCCAGCAGCTTAGACGGTTTCTCCTATGGCTACACCTTC. Residues: CASSLDGFSYGYTF.

This sequence joins TRBV19 and TRBJ1-5; TRBD1 aligns across 9 bases. Germline V gives CDR1 LNHDA, CDR2 SQIVND (reference sequence). The CDR3 is 17 amino acids. V shed 6 bases, J shed 7 bases, and the junction held 16 bases outside the gene matches. The CDR3, as DNA: TGTGCCAGTAGCCATGAAGACAGGGGGTGGGTTAGGCAGCCCCAGCATTTT. The encoded protein is CASSHEDRGWVRQPQHF.

V and J are TRBV2 and TRBJ1-1; TRBD1 aligns across 9 bases. V shed 11 bases and J 3 bases; nucleotides not matched to a gene: 4. From germline, CDR1 is SNHLY and CDR2 FYNNEI. CDR3 length: 12 amino acids. The CDR3 bases are TGTGCCCGGGGACAGGGCCACACTGAAGCTTTCTTT. Protein sequence: CARGQGHTEAFF.